This T cell receptor beta chain was recorded in a study of shared clonotypes between healthy human individuals. Using immunoSEQ multiplex PCR, the repertoire was profiled, and TCRdb retains in-frame clones only, with some absent. Altogether approximately 2.4 million clones are present, 95% being singletons, with the ten largest covering less than 0.15%. This clonotype was obtained from a man between 18 and 35 years old in good health. The sample was naive CD4+ T cells sorted from blood. Subset of the sample: CD45RA+ positively selected.

Here the CDR3 DNA reads TGTGCCAGCAGCCCCGTTGTGGGACAGGGAACCTCTGGGGCCAACGTCCTGACTTTC. Its protein is CASSPVVGQGTSGANVLTF. This chain uses TRBV5-4 with TRBJ2-6; 9 bases map to TRBD1. This CDR3 comprises 19 residues. CDR1 is SGHNT and CDR2 is YYREEE in the germline V gene (reference sequence). V lost 4 bases to trimming and J lost 0 bases; unmatched junction nucleotides: 11.